Below are 3 T cell receptor beta chains sequenced from a single sample in a study of blood T cell repertoires in COVID-19. TCRdb's table, derived via immunoSEQ multiplex PCR, lists solely in-frame clones and lacks some. The sample includes 250,000 to 350,000 clones, roughly 86% seen only once; the top ten take around 10%. Sequenced: peripheral blood. The receptors were sampled from a young woman with COVID-19, enrolled during active disease.

The rearrangement links TRBV29-1 to TRBJ1-1; 8 nucleotides match TRBD1. CDR1 is SQVTM, CDR2 ANQGSEA, per germline. The CDR3 covers 13 residues. J lost 0 bases, V lost 4 bases, and 1 base had no gene match. In nucleotides, the CDR3 is TGCAGCGTTGGGACAGGGATGAACACTGAAGCTTTCTTT. Its translation: CSVGTGMNTEAFF.

CDR3 region: CSVATGTGGSTGELFF. CDR3 DNA: TGCAGCGTTGCAACCGGGACAGGGGGTAGTACCGGGGAGCTGTTTTTT. This chain connects TRBV29-1 to TRBJ2-2; 11 bases agree with TRBD1. The CDR3 is 16 residues long. Germline V gene sequence: CDR1 SQVTM, CDR2 ANQGSEA. The V segment lost 4 bases and the J segment 5 bases; nucleotides outside the gene matches: 9.

The chain joins TRBV28 to TRBJ1-2; 7 positions agree with TRBD1. The germline V gene encodes CDR1 MDHEN and CDR2 SYDVKM. V gave up 6 bases and J gave up 4 bases; unmatched junction bases: 2. CDR3 size: 12 residues. Here the CDR3 DNA reads TGTGCCAGCAGACCAGGGGGCTATGGCTACACCTTC. It specifies CASRPGGYGYTF.